Listed below are T cell receptor beta chains from one sample, sequenced in a study of TIL therapy for anti-PD-1-resistant metastatic lung cancer. Profiled with immunoSEQ multiplex PCR; TCRdb holds only in-frame clones, not every one. Of approximately 40,000 clones listed, about 73% are singletons. The sequenced sample was blood, obtained at baseline. Receptors originate from a person aged 25 to 79 with non-small cell lung cancer. Both conserved end residues are part of each CDR3.

v_call,cdr3_length,j_call,cdr3_aa
TRBV28,14,TRBJ1-4,CAIGPTDFFPKLFF
TRBV5-1,14,TRBJ1-5,CASSLDGGDQPQHF
TRBV4-2,14,TRBJ1-1,CASSQAFREGKAFF
TRBV10-3,14,TRBJ1-1,CAISEAGTGPEAFF
TRBV21-1,17,TRBJ2-3,CASSPRKRGADTDTQYF
TRBV5-6,17,TRBJ1-6,CASSTRDRVIANSPLHF
TRBV2,13,TRBJ1-2,CASSERIFYGYTF
TRBV27,16,TRBJ2-1,CASSSAGLAYGNEQFF
TRBV18,15,TRBJ2-5,CASSQSLHLEETQYF
TRBV2,14,TRBJ1-1,CASSEALLSRGAFF
TRBV28,14,TRBJ2-7,CASSLLANSYEQYF
TRBV5-4,14,TRBJ1-2,CASSPRMVNYGYTF
TRBV5-1,14,TRBJ2-7,CASSLATAAYEQYF
TRBV6-5,15,TRBJ2-2,CASSYSGQGRGELFF
TRBV11-2,12,TRBJ1-2,CASSLGQGRITF
TRBV5-1,15,TRBJ1-2,CASSLEWDRSYGYTF
TRBV7-2,14,TRBJ1-2,CASSFGQGQDGYTF
TRBV6-6,14,TRBJ2-1,CASSYRELYNEQFF
TRBV6-1,15,TRBJ2-7,CASSGTGTGFYEQYF
TRBV9,15,TRBJ2-1,CASSVAGGPGDEQFF
TRBV25-1,15,TRBJ2-1,CASSESGQGKNEQFF
TRBV10-3,14,TRBJ1-1,CAISEGDRNSEAFF
TRBV6-1,14,TRBJ2-3,CASRRAPAGDTQYF
TRBV4-3,16,TRBJ1-4,CASSRQRGRTNEKLFF
TRBV5-1,11,TRBJ2-7,CASSSAYEQYF
TRBV29-1,13,TRBJ1-1,CSVVFTVNTEAFF
TRBV7-2,16,TRBJ1-5,CASSLEYRGSNQPQHF
TRBV7-9,13,TRBJ2-7,CASSSSDRVFKYF
TRBV11-2,12,TRBJ2-5,CASSLVRETQYF
TRBV30,14,TRBJ2-7,CAWSKSDRGHEQYF
TRBV7-2,13,TRBJ1-6,CASSLGGGSPLHF
TRBV19,15,TRBJ1-3,CASSDAIRSGNTIYF
TRBV27,16,TRBJ2-5,CASSLRVGQVGETQYF
TRBV4-1,15,TRBJ2-7,CASSVEWPADYEQYF
TRBV19,13,TRBJ1-2,CASKVRGNYGYTF
TRBV4-3,17,TRBJ2-7,CASSLRTSGSFMYEQYF
TRBV7-2,15,TRBJ2-2,CASSATWGFTGELFF
TRBV13,16,TRBJ2-1,CASSVFTSGGAREQFF
TRBV7-8,15,TRBJ1-2,CASSLLSGFNYGYTF
TRBV7-3,13,TRBJ2-2,CASSFRPTGELFF
TRBV7-2,14,TRBJ2-7,CASSLYSGPNEQYF
TRBV19,15,TRBJ2-7,CASSPTGGGGDEQYF
TRBV6-5,14,TRBJ1-6,CASTLGQHNSPLHF
TRBV9,15,TRBJ1-1,CASSVDPNRGNEAFF
TRBV5-1,13,TRBJ2-7,CASSIETVYEQYF
TRBV7-2,14,TRBJ2-1,CASRSGGSSNEQFF
TRBV9,14,TRBJ1-6,CASSVFSDNSPLHF
TRBV5-1,15,TRBJ2-2,CASNTGTSNTGELFF
TRBV5-4,16,TRBJ2-3,CASSLGAPKPTDTQYF
TRBV2,13,TRBJ1-5,CASSEGEEQPQHF
TRBV27,14,TRBJ2-7,CASSSGLGGYEQYF
TRBV7-5,17,TRBJ2-3,CVRSLVLPVSLRDTQYF
TRBV5-5,17,TRBJ2-1,CASSLSLLAESYNEQFF
TRBV7-9,15,TRBJ1-5,CASSLSGDSNQPQHF